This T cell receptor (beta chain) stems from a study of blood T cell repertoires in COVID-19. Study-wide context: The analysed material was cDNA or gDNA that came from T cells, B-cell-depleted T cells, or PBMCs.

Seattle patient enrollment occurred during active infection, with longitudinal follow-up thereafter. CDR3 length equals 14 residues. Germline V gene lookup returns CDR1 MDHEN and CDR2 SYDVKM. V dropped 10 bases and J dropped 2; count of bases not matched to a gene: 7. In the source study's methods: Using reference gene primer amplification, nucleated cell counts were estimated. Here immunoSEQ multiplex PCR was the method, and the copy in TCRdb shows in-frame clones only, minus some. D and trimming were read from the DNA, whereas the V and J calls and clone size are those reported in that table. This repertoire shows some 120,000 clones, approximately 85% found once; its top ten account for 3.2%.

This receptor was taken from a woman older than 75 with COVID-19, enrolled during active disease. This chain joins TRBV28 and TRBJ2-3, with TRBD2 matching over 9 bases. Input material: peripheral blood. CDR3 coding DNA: TGTGCCACCCGAGCGGGAGGCCCCACAGATACGCAGTATTTT. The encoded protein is CATRAGGPTDTQYF. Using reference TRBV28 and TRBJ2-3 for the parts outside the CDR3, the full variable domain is DVKVTQSSRYLVKRTGEKVFLECVQDMDHENMFWYRQDPGLGLRLIYFSYDVKMKEKGDIPEGYSVSREKKERFSLILESASTNQTSMYLCATRAGGPTDTQYFGPGTRLTVL.